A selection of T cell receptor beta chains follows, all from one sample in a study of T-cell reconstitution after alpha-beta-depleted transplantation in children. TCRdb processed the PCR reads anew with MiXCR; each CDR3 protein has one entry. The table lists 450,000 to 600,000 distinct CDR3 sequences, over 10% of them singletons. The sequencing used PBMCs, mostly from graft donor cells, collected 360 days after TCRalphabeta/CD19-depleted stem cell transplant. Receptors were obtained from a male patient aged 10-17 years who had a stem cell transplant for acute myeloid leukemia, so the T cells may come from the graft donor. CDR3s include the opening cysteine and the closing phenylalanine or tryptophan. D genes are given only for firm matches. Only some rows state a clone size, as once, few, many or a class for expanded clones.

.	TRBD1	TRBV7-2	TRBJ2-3	CASSLMVRGLDTQYF	TGTGCCAGCAGCTTGATGGTCAGGGGGCTAGATACGCAGTATTTT
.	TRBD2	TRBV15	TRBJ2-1	CATSRDGTESGRMINEQFF	TGTGCCACCAGCAGAGACGGGACTGAGAGCGGGAGGATGATAAATGAGCAGTTCTTC
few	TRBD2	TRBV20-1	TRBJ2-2	CSAPRAGGTGELFF	TGCAGTGCTCCCCGGGCGGGAGGCACCGGGGAGCTGTTTTTT
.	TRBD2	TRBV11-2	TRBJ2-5	CASSWVDGLTSPQETQYF	TGTGCCAGCAGCTGGGTGGACGGACTGACTAGCCCCCAAGAGACCCAGTACTTC
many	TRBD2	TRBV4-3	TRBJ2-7	CASSQDRGLDLPYEQYF	TGCGCCAGCAGCCAAGATCGGGGACTAGATCTCCCCTACGAGCAGTACTTC
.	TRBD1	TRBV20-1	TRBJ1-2	CSASWDRDGYTF	TGCAGTGCTAGCTGGGACAGGGACGGCTACACCTTC
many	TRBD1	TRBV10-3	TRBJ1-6	CAISGQGSHSPLHF	TGTGCCATCAGTGGACAGGGAAGTCATTCACCCCTCCACTTT
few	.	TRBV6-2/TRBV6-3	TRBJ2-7	CASSYVGGIWSYEQYF	TGTGCCAGCAGTTACGTCGGCGGGATCTGGTCCTACGAGCAGTACTTC
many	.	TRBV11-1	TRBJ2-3	CASRSTVSDTQYF	TGTGCCAGCAGGTCCACCGTGTCTGATACGCAGTATTTT
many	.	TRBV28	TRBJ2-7	CASSLSWFGTSTYEQYF	TGTGCCAGCAGTTTATCTTGGTTCGGGACTTCCACCTACGAGCAGTACTTC
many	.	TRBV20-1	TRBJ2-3	CSATTFVTSLMRTDTQYF	TGCAGTGCTACGACCTTTGTGACTAGTCTCATGAGGACAGATACGCAGTATTTT
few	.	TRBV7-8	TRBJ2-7	CASSSTVHQGRQTYEQYF	TGTGCCAGCAGCTCGACCGTACATCAGGGAAGGCAGACCTACGAGCAGTACTTC
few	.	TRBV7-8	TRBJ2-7	CASSPTIPGAWAEQYF	TGTGCCAGCAGCCCCACGATTCCGGGAGCCTGGGCCGAGCAGTACTTC
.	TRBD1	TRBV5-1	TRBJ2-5	CASSQGQLSQETQYF	TGCGCCAGCAGCCAGGGACAGCTTAGCCAAGAGACCCAGTACTTC